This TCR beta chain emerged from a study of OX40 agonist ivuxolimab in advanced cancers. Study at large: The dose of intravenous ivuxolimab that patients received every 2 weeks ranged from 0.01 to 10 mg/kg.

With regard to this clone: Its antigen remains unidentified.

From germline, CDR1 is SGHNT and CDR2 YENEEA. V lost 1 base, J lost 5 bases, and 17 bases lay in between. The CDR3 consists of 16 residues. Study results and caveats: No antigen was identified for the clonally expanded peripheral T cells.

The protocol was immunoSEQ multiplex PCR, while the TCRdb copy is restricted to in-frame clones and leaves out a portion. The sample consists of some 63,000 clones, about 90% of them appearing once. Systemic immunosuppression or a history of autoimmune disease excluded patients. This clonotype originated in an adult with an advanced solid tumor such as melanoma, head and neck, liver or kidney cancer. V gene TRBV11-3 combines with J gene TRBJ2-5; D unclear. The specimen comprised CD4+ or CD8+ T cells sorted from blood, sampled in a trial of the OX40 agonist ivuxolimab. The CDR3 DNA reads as TGTGCCAGCAGCTTAGGAGCCGATCCAAGTCGGGAGACCCAGTACTTC. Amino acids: CASSLGADPSRETQYF.